This T cell receptor (beta chain) appears in the sequencing data of a study of T cells after yellow fever vaccination (dated by TCRdb to about 2019). In terms of the full investigation: The SMART-Seq v4 Ultra Low Input RNA kit was used to prepare libraries from fractions with low cell numbers. To track T-cell clones before and after primary and booster YFV17D yellow fever vaccination, bulk TCR alpha and beta repertoires were sequenced longitudinally. Two healthy male donors, one aged 18 to 30 and one aged 30 to 40 years, made up the cohort. Blood was drawn at multiple timepoints before and after primary and secondary immunization, with bulk PBMC replicates and cell subsets isolated. Overall results and qualifications from the work: Compared with the primary T-cell response, the secondary T-cell response was faster but weaker, reaching its peak on day 5 rather than on day 15. After the booster, most clones that had expanded after primary vaccination were detected again (roughly 96% of CD4 and under 90% of CD8), suggesting broad maintenance of memory. A small share of clonotypes was detected in both CD4 and CD8 compartments, with the overlap likely arising from convergent recombination. FACS-sorted repertoires could contain abundant contaminating clonotypes from the bulk population, so computational filtering was required. The study included only two donors, which limits how far the findings can be generalized.

The CDR3 has 15 amino acids, counting the end cysteine and phenylalanine. The entry retains the CDR3 DNA only, 45 bases that are in frame from base 1. Sequences DFQATT (CDR1) and SNEGSKA (CDR2) are obtained from the germline V gene (reference sequence). Here V drops 4 bases and J drops 2 bases, and the junction holds 9 bases not matched to any gene. Regarding this clonotype: It lacks a known antigen. No per-base quality is available; no much larger clone lies one base away.

The sample's treatment or condition label is to be understood as: live attenuated yellow fever vaccine strain. PBMCs were isolated from peripheral blood using a standard Ficoll-Paque protocol. Dynabeads CD4 and CD8 positive selection kits were used to isolate CD4 and CD8 T-cell fractions. TriZol was used to extract RNA from bulk PBMCs, CD4 and CD8 fractions, and dextramer-positive and dextramer-negative fractions. The instrument given in TCRdb is Illumina NovaSeq 6000. TCR cDNA was made using 5'RACE template switching, a step that added a universal primer site and unique molecular identifiers. Priming of cDNA synthesis was performed from both the TCR alpha and TCR beta constant segments. Libraries were amplified in two PCR steps, with sample barcodes and sequencing adapters added in the second step. Sequencing of libraries was done on Illumina HiSeq 2500 (2x100 bp) or NovaSeq (2x150 bp). The original methods were these. Reads were demultiplexed and collapsed into UMI consensus sequences with MIGEC, and V(D)J alignment was performed with MiXCR. Vaccine-responding clonotypes were identified with edgeR using replicate PBMC samples, with FDR below 0.01 and a log2 fold change above 5 up to day 15 being required. Each bulk clonotype received a CD4 or CD8 identity based on whether the sequenced CD4 or CD8 repertoire contained that clonotype at higher abundance. TCRdb cleaned the public reads at Q25 with fastp, built clones with MiXCR and kept in-frame beta chains. Each record represents a unique CDR3 protein, reported with the most common genes and DNA among its rows. The authors' filters were not applied to this entry. This sample gives about 220,000 distinct CDR3 sequences in total; about 3% of them show up just once. The ten largest clonotypes hold 3.2% of the sample.

The sequence was collected from a man in his late teens or twenties who received the YFV17D yellow fever vaccine. The chain employs TRBV20-1 and TRBJ2-3; 7 junctional bases match TRBD2. Material: CD4+ T cells sorted from PBMCs, obtained 10 days after the yellow fever booster vaccination. The nucleotides read TGCAGTGCTAACGGCGGGGGAGCCTCCACAGATACGCAGTATTTT. This translates into CSANGGGASTDTQYF.